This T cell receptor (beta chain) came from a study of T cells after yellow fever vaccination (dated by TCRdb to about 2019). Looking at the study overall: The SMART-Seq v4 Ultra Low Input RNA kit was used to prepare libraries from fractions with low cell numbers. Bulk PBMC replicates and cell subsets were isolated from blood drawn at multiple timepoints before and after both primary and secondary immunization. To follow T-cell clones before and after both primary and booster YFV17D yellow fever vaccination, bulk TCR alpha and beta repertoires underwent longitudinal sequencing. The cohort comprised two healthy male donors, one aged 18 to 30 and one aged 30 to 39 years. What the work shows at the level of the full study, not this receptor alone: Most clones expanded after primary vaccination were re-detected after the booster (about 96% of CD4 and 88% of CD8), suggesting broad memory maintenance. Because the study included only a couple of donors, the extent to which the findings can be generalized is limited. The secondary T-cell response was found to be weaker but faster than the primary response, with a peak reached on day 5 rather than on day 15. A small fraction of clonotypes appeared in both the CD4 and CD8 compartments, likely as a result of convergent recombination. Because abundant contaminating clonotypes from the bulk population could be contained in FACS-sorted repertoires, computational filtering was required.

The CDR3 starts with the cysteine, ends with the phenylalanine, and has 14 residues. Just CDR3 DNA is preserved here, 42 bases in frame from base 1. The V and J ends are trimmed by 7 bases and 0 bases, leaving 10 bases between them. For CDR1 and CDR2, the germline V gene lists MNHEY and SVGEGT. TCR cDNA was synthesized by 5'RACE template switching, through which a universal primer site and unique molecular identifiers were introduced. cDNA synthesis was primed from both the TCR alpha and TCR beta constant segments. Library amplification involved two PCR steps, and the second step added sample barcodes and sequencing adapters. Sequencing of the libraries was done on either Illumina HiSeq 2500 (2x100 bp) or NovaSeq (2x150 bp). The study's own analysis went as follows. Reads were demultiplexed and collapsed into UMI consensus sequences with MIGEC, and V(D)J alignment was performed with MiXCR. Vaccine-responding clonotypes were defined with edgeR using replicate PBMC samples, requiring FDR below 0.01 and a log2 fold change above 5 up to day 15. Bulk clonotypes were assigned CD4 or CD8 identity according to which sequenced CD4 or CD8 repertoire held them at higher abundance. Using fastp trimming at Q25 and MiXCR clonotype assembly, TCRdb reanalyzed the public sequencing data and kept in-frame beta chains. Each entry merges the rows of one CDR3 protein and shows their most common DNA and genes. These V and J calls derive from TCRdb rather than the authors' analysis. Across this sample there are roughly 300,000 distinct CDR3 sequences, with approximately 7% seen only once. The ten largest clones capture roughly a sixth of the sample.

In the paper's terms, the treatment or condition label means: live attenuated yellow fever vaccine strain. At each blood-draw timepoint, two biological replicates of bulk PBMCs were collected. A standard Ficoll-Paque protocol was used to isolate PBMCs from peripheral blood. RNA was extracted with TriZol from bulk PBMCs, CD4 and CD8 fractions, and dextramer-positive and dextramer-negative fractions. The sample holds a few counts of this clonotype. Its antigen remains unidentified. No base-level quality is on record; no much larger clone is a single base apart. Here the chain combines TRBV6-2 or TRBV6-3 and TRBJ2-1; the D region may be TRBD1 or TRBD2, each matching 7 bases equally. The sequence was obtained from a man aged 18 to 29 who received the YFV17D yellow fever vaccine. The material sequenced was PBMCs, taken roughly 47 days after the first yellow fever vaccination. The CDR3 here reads CASIRGGSYNEQFF. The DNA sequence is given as TGTGCCAGCATCAGGGGGGGCTCCTACAATGAGCAGTTCTTC.